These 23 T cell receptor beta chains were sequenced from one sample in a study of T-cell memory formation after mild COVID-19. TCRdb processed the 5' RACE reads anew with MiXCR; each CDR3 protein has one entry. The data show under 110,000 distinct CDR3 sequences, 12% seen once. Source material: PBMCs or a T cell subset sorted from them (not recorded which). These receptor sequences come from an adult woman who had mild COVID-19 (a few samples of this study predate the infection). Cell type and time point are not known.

CDR3 in amino acids: CASSFRLAGYNEQFF. For the CDR3, the DNA is TGTGCCAGCAGCTTTAGGCTAGCGGGATACAATGAGCAGTTCTTC. The chain uses TRBV7-8 and TRBJ2-1; 9 bases are a match to TRBD2. This CDR3 contains 15 residues. The junction had 4 bases not matched to a gene; V was cut back by 3 bases and J by 4 bases. From germline, CDR1 is SGHVS and CDR2 FQNEAQ. Looking up the rest from reference TRBV7-8 and TRBJ2-1 gives the full variable domain: GAGVSQSPRYKVAKRGQDVALRCDPISGHVSLFWYQQALGQGPEFLTYFQNEAQLDKSGLPSDRFFAERPEGSVSTLKIQRTQQEDSAVYLCASSFRLAGYNEQFFGPGTRLTVL.

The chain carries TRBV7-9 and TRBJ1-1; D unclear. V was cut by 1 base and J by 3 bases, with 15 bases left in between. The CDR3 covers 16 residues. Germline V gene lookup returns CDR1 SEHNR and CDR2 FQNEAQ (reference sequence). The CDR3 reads CASSLGQREVDTEAFF. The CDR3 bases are TGTGCCAGCAGCTTAGGTCAGAGGGAGGTAGACACTGAAGCTTTCTTT.

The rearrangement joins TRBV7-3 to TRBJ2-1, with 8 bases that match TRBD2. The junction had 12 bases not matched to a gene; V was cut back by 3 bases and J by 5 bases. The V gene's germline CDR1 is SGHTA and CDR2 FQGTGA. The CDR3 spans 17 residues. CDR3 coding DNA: TGTGCCAGCAGCTTCCTCGGCGCGGGGGGCAACAACAATGAGCAGTTCTTC. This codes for CASSFLGAGGNNNEQFF.

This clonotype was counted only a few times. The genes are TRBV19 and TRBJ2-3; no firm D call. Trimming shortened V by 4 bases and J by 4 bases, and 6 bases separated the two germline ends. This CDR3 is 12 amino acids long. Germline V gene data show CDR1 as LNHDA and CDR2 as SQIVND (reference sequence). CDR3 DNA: TGTGCCAGTAGTAGTTACGCAGATACGCAGTATTTT. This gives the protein CASSSYADTQYF.

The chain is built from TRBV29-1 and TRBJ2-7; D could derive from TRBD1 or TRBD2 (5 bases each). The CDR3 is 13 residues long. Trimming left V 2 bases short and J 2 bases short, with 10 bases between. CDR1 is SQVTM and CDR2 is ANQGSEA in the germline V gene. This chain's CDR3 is CSVEYGDPYEQYF. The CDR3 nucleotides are TGCAGCGTTGAATACGGGGACCCCTACGAGCAGTACTTC.

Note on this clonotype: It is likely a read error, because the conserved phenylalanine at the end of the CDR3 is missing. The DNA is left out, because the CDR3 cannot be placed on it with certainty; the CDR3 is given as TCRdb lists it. CDR3 protein: CASSRSLS. The chain joins TRBV5-1 to TRBJ2-1. The V gene's germline CDR1 is SGHRS and CDR2 YFSETQ. The CDR3 spans 8 amino acids, including both terminal residues.

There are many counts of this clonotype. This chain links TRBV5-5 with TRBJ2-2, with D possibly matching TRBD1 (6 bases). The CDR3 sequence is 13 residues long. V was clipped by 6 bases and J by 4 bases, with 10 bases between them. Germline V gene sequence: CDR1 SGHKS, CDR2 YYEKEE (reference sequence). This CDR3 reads CASTWGLTGELFF. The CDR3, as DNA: TGTGCCAGCACGTGGGGGCTCACCGGGGAGCTGTTTTTT.

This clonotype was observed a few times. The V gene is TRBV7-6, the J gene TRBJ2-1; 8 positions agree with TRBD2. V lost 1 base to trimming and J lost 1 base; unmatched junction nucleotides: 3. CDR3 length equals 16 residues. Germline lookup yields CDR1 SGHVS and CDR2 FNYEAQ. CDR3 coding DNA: TGTGCCAGCAGCTTAGTCGGGGGGGGTTCCTACAATGAGCAGTTCTTC. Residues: CASSLVGGGSYNEQFF.

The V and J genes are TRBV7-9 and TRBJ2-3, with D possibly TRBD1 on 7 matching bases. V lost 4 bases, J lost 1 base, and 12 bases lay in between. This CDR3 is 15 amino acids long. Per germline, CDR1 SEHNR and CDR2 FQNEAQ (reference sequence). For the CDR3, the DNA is TGTGCCAGCAGCTCCCAGGGGGGCCGCACAGATACGCAGTATTTT. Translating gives CASSSQGGRTDTQYF.

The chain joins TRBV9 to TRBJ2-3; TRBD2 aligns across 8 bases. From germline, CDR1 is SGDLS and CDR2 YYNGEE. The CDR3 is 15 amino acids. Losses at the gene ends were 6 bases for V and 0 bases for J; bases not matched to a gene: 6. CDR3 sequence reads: CASTQRGTSTDTQYF. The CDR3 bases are TGTGCCAGCACCCAGCGGGGGACTAGCACAGATACGCAGTATTTT.

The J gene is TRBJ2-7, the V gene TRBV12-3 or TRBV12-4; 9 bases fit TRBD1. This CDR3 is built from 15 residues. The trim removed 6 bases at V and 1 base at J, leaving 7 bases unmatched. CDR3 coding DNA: TGTGCCAGCAGCAGGACCGGGACAGGGTCCTACGAGCAGTACTTC. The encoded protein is CASSRTGTGSYEQYF.

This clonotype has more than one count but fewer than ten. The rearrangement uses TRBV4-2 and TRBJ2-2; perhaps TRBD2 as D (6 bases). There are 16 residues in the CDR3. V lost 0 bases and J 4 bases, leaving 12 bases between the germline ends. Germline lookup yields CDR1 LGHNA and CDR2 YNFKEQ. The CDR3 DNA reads TGTGCCAGCAGCCAAGAATCCGGGCGGGGCACCGGGGAGCTGTTTTTT. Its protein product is CASSQESGRGTGELFF.

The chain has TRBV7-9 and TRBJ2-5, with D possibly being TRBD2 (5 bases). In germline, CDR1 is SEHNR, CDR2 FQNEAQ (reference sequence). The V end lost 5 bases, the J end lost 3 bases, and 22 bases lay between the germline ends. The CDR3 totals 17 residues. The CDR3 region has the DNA TGTGCCAGCAGCGATATTGGAGTTGGGGAGAGGGAAGAGACCCAGTACTTC. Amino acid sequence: CASSDIGVGEREETQYF.

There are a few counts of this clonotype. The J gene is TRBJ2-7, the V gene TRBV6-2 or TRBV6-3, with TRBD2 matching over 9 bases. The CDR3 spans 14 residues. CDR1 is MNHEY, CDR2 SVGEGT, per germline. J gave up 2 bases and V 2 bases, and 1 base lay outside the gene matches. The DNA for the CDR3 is TGTGCCAGCAGTTACGGCGGGAGGGCCTACGAGCAGTACTTC. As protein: CASSYGGRAYEQYF.

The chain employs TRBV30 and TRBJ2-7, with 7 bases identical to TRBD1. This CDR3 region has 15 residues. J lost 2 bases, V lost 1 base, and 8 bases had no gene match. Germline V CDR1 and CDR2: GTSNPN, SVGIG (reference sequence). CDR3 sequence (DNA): TGTGCCTGGAGTGCTAGGGACAGCGCAACCTACGAGCAGTACTTC. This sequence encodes CAWSARDSATYEQYF.

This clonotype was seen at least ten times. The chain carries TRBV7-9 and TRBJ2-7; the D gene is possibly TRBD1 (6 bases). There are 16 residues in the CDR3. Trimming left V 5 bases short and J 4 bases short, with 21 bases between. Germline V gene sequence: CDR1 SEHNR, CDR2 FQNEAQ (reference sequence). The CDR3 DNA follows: TGTGCCAGCAGCCCCGGACAGCCCCCGAACCCATACGAGCAGTACTTC. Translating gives CASSPGQPPNPYEQYF.

The CDR3 DNA reads TGTGCCAGCAGTCCAGATATGGGGTACACTGAAGCTTTCTTT. This gives the protein CASSPDMGYTEAFF. The chain couples TRBV2 to TRBJ1-1, with D hard to call. The V gene lost 5 bases and the J gene lost 3 bases, with 13 bases spanning the gap. Germline CDR1 is SNHLY and CDR2 is FYNNEI. The CDR3 consists of 14 residues.

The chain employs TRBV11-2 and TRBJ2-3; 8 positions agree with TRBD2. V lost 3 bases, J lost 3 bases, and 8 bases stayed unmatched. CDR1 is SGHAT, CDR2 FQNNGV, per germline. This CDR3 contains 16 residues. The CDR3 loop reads CASSFGPGGGTDTQYF. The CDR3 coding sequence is TGTGCCAGCAGCTTCGGGCCCGGCGGGGGGACAGATACGCAGTATTTT.

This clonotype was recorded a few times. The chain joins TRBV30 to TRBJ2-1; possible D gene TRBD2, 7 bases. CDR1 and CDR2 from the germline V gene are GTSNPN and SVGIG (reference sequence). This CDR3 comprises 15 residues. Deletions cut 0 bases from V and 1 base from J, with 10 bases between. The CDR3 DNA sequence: TGTGCCTGGAGTGTCGGGGGGCCGTCCTACAATGAGCAGTTCTTC. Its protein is CAWSVGGPSYNEQFF.

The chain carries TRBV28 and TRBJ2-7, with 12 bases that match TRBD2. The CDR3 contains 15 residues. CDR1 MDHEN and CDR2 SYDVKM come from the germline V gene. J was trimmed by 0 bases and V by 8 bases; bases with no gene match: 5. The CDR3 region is CASLETSGSSYEQYF. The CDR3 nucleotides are TGTGCCAGCCTCGAGACTAGCGGGAGCTCCTACGAGCAGTACTTC.

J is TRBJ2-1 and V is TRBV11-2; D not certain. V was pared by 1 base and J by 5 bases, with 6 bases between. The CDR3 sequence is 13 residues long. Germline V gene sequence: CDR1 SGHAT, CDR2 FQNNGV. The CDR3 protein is CASSLALNNEQFF. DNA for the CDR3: TGTGCCAGCAGCTTAGCCCTAAACAATGAGCAGTTCTTC.

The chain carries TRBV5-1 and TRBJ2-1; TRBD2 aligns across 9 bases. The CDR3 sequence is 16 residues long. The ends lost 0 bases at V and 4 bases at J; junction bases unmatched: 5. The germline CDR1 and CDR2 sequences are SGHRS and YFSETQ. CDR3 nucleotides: TGCGCCAGCAGCTTGGCCGCTAGCGGGGATTACAATGAGCAGTTCTTC. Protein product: CASSLAASGDYNEQFF.

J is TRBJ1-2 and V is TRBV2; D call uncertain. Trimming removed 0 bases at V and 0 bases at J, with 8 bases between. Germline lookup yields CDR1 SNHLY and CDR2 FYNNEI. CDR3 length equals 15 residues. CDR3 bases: TGTGCCAGCAGTGAAGCTGGCGGCTCTAACTATGGCTACACCTTC. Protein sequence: CASSEAGGSNYGYTF.